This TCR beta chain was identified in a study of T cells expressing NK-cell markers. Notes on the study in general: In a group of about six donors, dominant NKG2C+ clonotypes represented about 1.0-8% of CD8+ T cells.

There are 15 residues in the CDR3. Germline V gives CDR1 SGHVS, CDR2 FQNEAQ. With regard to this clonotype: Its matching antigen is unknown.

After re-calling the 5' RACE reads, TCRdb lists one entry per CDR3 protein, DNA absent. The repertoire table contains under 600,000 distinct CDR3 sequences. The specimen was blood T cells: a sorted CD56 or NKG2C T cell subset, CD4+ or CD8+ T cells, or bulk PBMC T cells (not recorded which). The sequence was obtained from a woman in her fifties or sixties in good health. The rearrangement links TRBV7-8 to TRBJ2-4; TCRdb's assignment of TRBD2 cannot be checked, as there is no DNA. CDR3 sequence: CASSLGAGDVNIQYF. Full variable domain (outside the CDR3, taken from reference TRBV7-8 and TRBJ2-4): GAGVSQSPRYKVAKRGQDVALRCDPISGHVSLFWYQQALGQGPEFLTYFQNEAQLDKSGLPSDRFFAERPEGSVSTLKIQRTQQEDSAVYLCASSLGAGDVNIQYFGAGTRLSVL.